This T cell receptor beta chain was sequenced during a study of human thymus T cells. Sequencing was performed with immunoSEQ multiplex PCR; in TCRdb, only in-frame clones are kept and a portion is missing. This table holds some 78,000 clones, about 96% found once. There are 18 residues in the CDR3. V lost 1 base and J lost 0; bases outside the gene matches: 10. Germline CDR1 is SGHDN and CDR2 is FVKESK. With regard to this clone: The antigen remains undetermined.

Study results and limitations: Thymic as well as blood repertoires seemed to favor certain V and J genes unevenly.

Corrective heart surgery yielded resections, and these provided the thymus tissue. J is TRBJ2-3 and V is TRBV14, with TRBD1 matching over 7 bases. The material sequenced was thymus tissue. The receptor comes from a boy under two years old with a congenital heart defect but otherwise immunologically healthy. In DNA form, the CDR3 reads TGTGCCAGCAGCCAAGGGGGACAGCGATATCCTAGCACAGATACGCAGTATTTT. Translating gives CASSQGGQRYPSTDTQYF.